Sequencing of this T cell receptor beta chain was carried out in a study of blood T cell repertoires in COVID-19. For the study at large: COVID-19 samples, acute and convalescent, were from the United States, Italy and Spain. T cells, B-cell-depleted T cells, or PBMCs provided the cDNA or gDNA that served as material.

V was clipped by 4 bases and J by 4 bases, with 20 bases between them. CDR1 is SGHRS, CDR2 YFSETQ, per germline. This CDR3 has 16 residues. In the original analysis: It was from reference gene primer amplification that nucleated cell counts were estimated. The assay was immunoSEQ multiplex PCR, and TCRdb's table has in-frame clones only and misses some. From that table come the V and J calls and clone size; the DNA was used to work out D and trimming. The table shows roughly 100,000 clones, with 65% to 90% occurring only once. Sequencing was carried out using peripheral blood. This TCR derives from a man aged 50 to 59 with acute or convalescent COVID-19. V usage is TRBV5-1 and J usage is TRBJ1-2; D possibly corresponds to TRBD1 (6 bases). The chain's CDR3 is CASSGYGQIGGYGYTF. For the CDR3, the DNA is TGCGCCAGCAGCGGCTACGGACAGATAGGGGGCTATGGCTACACCTTC.